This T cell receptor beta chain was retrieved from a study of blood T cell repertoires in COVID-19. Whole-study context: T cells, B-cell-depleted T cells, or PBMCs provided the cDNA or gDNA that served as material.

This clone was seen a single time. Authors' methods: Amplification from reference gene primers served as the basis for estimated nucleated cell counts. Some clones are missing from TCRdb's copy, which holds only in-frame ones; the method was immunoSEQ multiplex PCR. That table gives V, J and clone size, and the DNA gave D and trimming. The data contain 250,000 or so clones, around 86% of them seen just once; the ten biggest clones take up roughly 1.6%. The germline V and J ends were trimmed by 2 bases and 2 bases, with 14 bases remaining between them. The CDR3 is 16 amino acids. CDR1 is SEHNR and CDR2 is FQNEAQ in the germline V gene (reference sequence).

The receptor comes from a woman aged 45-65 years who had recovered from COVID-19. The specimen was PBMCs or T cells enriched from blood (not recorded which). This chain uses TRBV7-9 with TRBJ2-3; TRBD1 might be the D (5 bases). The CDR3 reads CASSLNQDTYTDTQYF. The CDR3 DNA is TGTGCCAGCAGCTTAAATCAGGACACCTACACAGATACGCAGTATTTT.